This entry lists 30 T cell receptor beta chains sequenced from one sample in a study of cytomegalovirus exposure and HLA in healthy donors. This PCR relied on a set of 60 Vbeta primers and 13 Jbeta primers. Method: immunoSEQ multiplex PCR; TCRdb's copy keeps in-frame clones and lacks some. The table records some 150,000 clones, around nine tenths of them present only once. The sequenced sample was PBMCs. The receptors originated from a woman in her thirties in good health and CMV-seronegative.

The chain joins TRBV13 to TRBJ2-3, with D possibly TRBD2 on 5 matching bases. CDR1 and CDR2 (germline): PRHDT, FYEKMQ (reference sequence). This CDR3 region has 13 residues. Trimming stripped 1 base from V and 6 bases from J, with 8 bases between. DNA for the CDR3: TGTGCCAGCAGCTTAGTTTCGGGGGATACGCAGTATTTT. Encoded protein: CASSLVSGDTQYF.

V gene TRBV5-1 combines with J gene TRBJ2-2, with 10 nucleotides matching TRBD1. After removal of 4 bases from V and 5 bases from J, the junction contained 2 bases not matched to a gene. Germline values: CDR1 SGHRS, CDR2 YFSETQ. CDR3 length: 14 amino acids. Here the CDR3 reads CASSTGQGTGELFF. CDR3 nucleotide sequence: TGCGCCAGCAGCACGGGACAGGGGACCGGGGAGCTGTTTTTT.

V gene TRBV19 combines with J gene TRBJ1-3; 10 bases are shared with TRBD1. Germline-derived CDR1 and CDR2 are LNHDA and SQIVND (reference sequence). The CDR3 consists of 14 residues. With 10 bases clipped from V and 4 bases from J, the junction kept 7 bases outside the gene matches. CDR3 protein: CATQTGGYGNTIYF. In DNA, the CDR3 is TGTGCCACTCAGACAGGGGGCTACGGAAACACCATATATTTT.

The chain links TRBV7-9 to TRBJ1-5; 9 bases fit TRBD1. V shed 1 base and J 6 bases; nucleotides not matched to a gene: 4. The germline V gene encodes CDR1 SEHNR and CDR2 FQNEAQ (reference sequence). The CDR3 has 15 residues. This CDR3 is CASSLGTGEAQPQHF. The CDR3 coding sequence is TGTGCCAGCAGCTTAGGGACAGGGGAGGCTCAGCCCCAGCATTTT.

The V gene is TRBV5-8, the J gene TRBJ2-2, with D maybe TRBD2 (6 bases). The CDR3 contains 15 residues. Germline CDR1 and CDR2: SGHTS and YDEGEE. V lost 2 bases to trimming and J lost 2 bases, with 10 bases between them. In DNA, the CDR3 is TGTGCCAGCAGCTTACTGGGGGGTAACACCGGGGAGCTGTTTTTT. This translates into CASSLLGGNTGELFF.

The chain joins TRBV7-6 to TRBJ1-5, with no clear D. The CDR3 is 13 residues long. CDR1 and CDR2 (germline): SGHVS, FNYEAQ. V was trimmed by 3 bases and J by 5 bases, leaving 8 bases between them. CDR3 region: CASSFDGDQPQHF. In DNA, the CDR3 is TGTGCCAGCAGCTTCGACGGGGATCAGCCCCAGCATTTT.

The genes are TRBV7-8 and TRBJ2-7, with D possibly being TRBD2 (6 bases). This CDR3 comprises 15 residues. V was cut by 5 bases and J by 2 bases, with 16 bases left in between. Germline lookup yields CDR1 SGHVS and CDR2 FQNEAQ. CDR3 nucleotides: TGTGCCAGCAGCCCCGCGGCGGGGACCACCTACGAGCAGTACTTC. Encoded protein: CASSPAAGTTYEQYF.

The chain joins TRBV7-9 to TRBJ2-1, with 9 bases fitting TRBD1. The CDR3 contains 16 residues. Looked up from germline, CDR1 is SEHNR and CDR2 is FQNEAQ (reference sequence). J gave up 8 bases and V 2 bases, and 10 bases lay outside the gene matches. This chain's CDR3 is CASSLSPGQGIYEQFF. The CDR3 DNA reads as TGTGCCAGCAGCTTAAGTCCGGGACAGGGAATATATGAGCAGTTCTTC.

This clone was detected a few times. The V gene is TRBV19, the J gene TRBJ1-5; 8 nucleotides line up with TRBD1. Germline V gene sequence: CDR1 LNHDA, CDR2 SQIVND (reference sequence). The CDR3 runs 21 residues. V was clipped by 3 bases and J by 3 bases; unmatched bases: 22. The CDR3 DNA sequence: TGTGCCAGTAGTATCTTATACAGGGGGAGTTTACTGGAGGGTTTCAATCAGCCCCAGCATTTT. This codes for CASSILYRGSLLEGFNQPQHF.

V usage is TRBV7-8 and J usage is TRBJ2-1; 8 positions match TRBD1. With V trimmed by 5 bases and J by 0 bases, 6 bases remained unmatched. CDR3 size: 16 residues. From germline, CDR1 is SGHVS and CDR2 FQNEAQ. The CDR3 protein is CASSPWTGYSYNEQFF. The CDR3 DNA reads as TGTGCCAGCAGCCCCTGGACAGGGTACTCCTACAATGAGCAGTTCTTC.

The rearrangement joins TRBV7-9 to TRBJ2-5, with TRBD2 identical over 9 bases. Germline CDR1 reads SEHNR; CDR2 reads FQNEAQ (reference sequence). J lost 4 bases, V lost 3 bases, and 6 bases had no gene match. The CDR3 length is 15 residues. The CDR3 DNA is TGTGCCAGCAGCTTCTCGCGGGGGGGCGGAGAGACCCAGTACTTC. Protein: CASSFSRGGGETQYF.

The chain recombines TRBV18 with TRBJ1-2; TRBD1 matches 8 bases. Per the germline V gene, CDR1 is KGHSH and CDR2 is LQKENI. This CDR3 has 17 amino acids. The V gene end was trimmed by 8 bases and the J gene end by 4 bases; junction bases not matched to a gene: 18. CDR3: CASADRGNGRGTYGYTF. The CDR3 DNA reads as TGTGCCAGCGCTGACAGGGGAAACGGTCGGGGGACCTATGGCTACACCTTC.

The V call is TRBV9, the J call TRBJ2-3; TRBD1 might be the D (6 bases). With 1 base removed from V and 0 bases from J, the gap between germline ends came to 18 bases. CDR3 length: 18 residues. Per germline, CDR1 SGDLS and CDR2 YYNGEE. The CDR3 bases are TGTGCCAGCAGCGTATTCCCGACAGGCCCCACCAGCACAGATACGCAGTATTTT. Translating gives CASSVFPTGPTSTDTQYF. Based on the CDR3 plus reference TRBV9 and TRBJ2-3, the full variable domain is DSGVTQTPKHLITATGQRVTLRCSPRSGDLSVYWYQQSLDQGLQFLIQYYNGEERAKGNILERFSAQQFPDLHSELNLSSLELGDSALYFCASSVFPTGPTSTDTQYFGPGTRLTVL.

This clone was counted between two and nine times. The chain combines TRBV7-9 with TRBJ1-1; unclear D gene. This CDR3 region has 12 residues. The germline CDR1 and CDR2 sequences are SEHNR and FQNEAQ (reference sequence). V lost 5 bases to trimming and J lost 4 bases, with 8 bases between them. CDR3 amino acids: CASSASGTEAFF. CDR3 sequence (DNA): TGTGCCAGCAGCGCCTCCGGCACTGAAGCTTTCTTT.

This rearrangement joins TRBV7-9 to TRBJ1-2, with 7 bases aligning to TRBD1. The CDR3 extends over 13 amino acids. The ends lost 2 bases at V and 6 bases at J; junction bases unmatched: 3. Germline CDR1 is SEHNR and CDR2 is FQNEAQ (reference sequence). This CDR3 reads CASSLNRGDGYTF. The DNA for the CDR3 is TGTGCCAGCAGCTTAAACAGGGGTGATGGCTACACCTTC.

The chain is built from TRBV28 and TRBJ2-7, with TRBD1 as a possible D gene (6 bases). There are 11 residues in the CDR3. V lost 5 bases and J lost 11, with 13 bases in between. Germline CDR1 MDHEN, CDR2 SYDVKM. The CDR3 spells CASSPGVGKYF. The DNA for the CDR3 is TGTGCCAGCAGTCCAGGGGTGGGGAAGTACTTC.

CDR3 loop: CASKTGQGYTEAFF. The CDR3 DNA follows: TGTGCCAGCAAGACGGGACAGGGCTACACTGAAGCTTTCTTT. The chain carries TRBV27 and TRBJ1-1, with 9 bases that match TRBD1. CDR1 and CDR2 (germline): MNHEY, SMNVEV (reference sequence). The CDR3 runs to 14 residues. The V segment lost 7 bases and the J segment 3 bases; nucleotides outside the gene matches: 6.

The rearrangement joins TRBV4-3 to TRBJ1-5, with 7 nucleotides matching TRBD1. This CDR3 has 16 amino acids. Trimming removed 4 bases from V and 0 bases from J; junction bases left unmatched: 6. The germline gives CDR1 LGHNA, CDR2 YSLEER. Here the CDR3 DNA reads TGCGCCAGCAGCCTTCAAGGGGGCAGTAGCAATCAGCCCCAGCATTTT. Translating gives CASSLQGGSSNQPQHF.

A few counts support this clone. The V and J genes are TRBV19 and TRBJ2-1; the D gene is possibly TRBD2 (6 bases). The V gene's germline CDR1 is LNHDA and CDR2 SQIVND (reference sequence). The V end was cut by 3 bases, the J end by 0 bases, with 9 bases between. The CDR3 is 15 residues long. CDR3 amino acids: CASSIAAGSYNEQFF. Written as DNA, the CDR3 is TGTGCCAGTAGTATCGCAGCGGGCTCCTACAATGAGCAGTTCTTC.

This clone was counted between two and nine times. The chain joins TRBV10-3 to TRBJ1-3, with D possibly TRBD1 on 6 matching bases. V was trimmed by 2 bases and J by 1 base, leaving 12 bases between them. The CDR3 is 16 amino acids. CDR1 and CDR2 from the germline V gene are ENHRY and SYGVKD. CDR3 sequence (DNA): TGTGCCATCAGTGAGGGGGGCCGAGCGTCTGGAAACACCATATATTTT. This gives the protein CAISEGGRASGNTIYF.

The chain combines TRBV7-2 with TRBJ1-2, with 9 bases aligning to TRBD1. Per the germline V gene, CDR1 is SGHTA and CDR2 is FQGNSA. The CDR3 loop spans 15 amino acids. The J segment lost 0 bases and the V segment lost 6 bases, leaving 5 bases of the junction unmatched. DNA of the CDR3: TGTGCCAGCAGGGCTACAGGGGGCTCTAACTATGGCTACACCTTC. As protein: CASRATGGSNYGYTF.

This clone has a single count. The chain's CDR3 is CASSLARPGTIYF. The CDR3 coding sequence is TGTGCCAGCAGTTTAGCCCGCCCCGGCACCATATATTTT. V gene TRBV28 combines with J gene TRBJ1-3; the D is unclear. Trimming stripped 2 bases from V and 9 bases from J, with 11 bases between. Germline V gene data show CDR1 as MDHEN and CDR2 as SYDVKM. This CDR3 contains 13 residues. The full variable domain, its missing parts supplied by reference TRBV28 and TRBJ1-3, is DVKVTQSSRYLVKRTGEKVFLECVQDMDHENMFWYRQDPGLGLRLIYFSYDVKMKEKGDIPEGYSVSREKKERFSLILESASTNQTSMYLCASSLARPGTIYFGEGSWLTVV.

V usage is TRBV6-6 and J usage is TRBJ2-2; maybe TRBD2 (6 bases). Germline values: CDR1 MNHNY, CDR2 SVGAGI (reference sequence). The length of the CDR3 is 16 residues. V was trimmed by 0 bases and J by 7 bases, leaving 15 bases between them. The CDR3 nucleotides read TGTGCCAGCAGTTACTCTGGCTGGAACGGGGGCGGGGAGCTGTTTTTT. Its translation: CASSYSGWNGGGELFF.

The sample holds a few counts of this clone. This rearrangement joins TRBV4-3 to TRBJ2-3, with D perhaps TRBD1 (5 bases). V shed 2 bases and J shed 4 bases, with 10 bases lying between them. CDR3 length: 14 amino acids. CDR1 is LGHNA and CDR2 is YSLEER in the germline V gene. CDR3: CASSQSGNADTQYF. The CDR3 coding sequence is TGCGCCAGCAGCCAATCAGGGAACGCAGATACGCAGTATTTT.

The rearrangement joins TRBV4-1 to TRBJ1-1, with D unresolved. Trimming left V 3 bases short and J 10 bases short, with 18 bases between. Germline V lookup: CDR1 MGHRA, CDR2 YSYEKL. The CDR3 loop spans 14 amino acids. CDR3 region: CASSQRGRVEGAFF. CDR3 sequence (DNA): TGCGCCAGCAGCCAGCGCGGGAGGGTCGAGGGAGCTTTCTTT.

The count of this clone is one. J is TRBJ2-7 and V is TRBV5-5, with D possibly TRBD2 on 7 matching bases. Germline lookup yields CDR1 SGHKS and CDR2 YYEKEE (reference sequence). V shed 4 bases and J shed 5 bases, with 22 bases lying between them. This CDR3 region has 16 residues. CDR3 region: CASSGGAFSRADEQYF. The CDR3 nucleotides read TGTGCCAGCAGCGGGGGGGCTTTCTCGAGGGCCGACGAGCAGTACTTC.

As to this clone: In the same sample, other DNA sequences code for this CDR3. The chain recombines TRBV28 with TRBJ1-2; 9 bases map to TRBD1. The junction had 3 bases not matched to a gene; V was cut back by 5 bases and J by 5 bases. The CDR3 extends over 13 amino acids. Germline-derived CDR1 and CDR2 are MDHEN and SYDVKM. As DNA, the CDR3 is TGTGCCAGCAGTGCGGGACAGGGTTATGGCTACACCTTC. As protein: CASSAGQGYGYTF.

This clone showed up just once. The chain is built from TRBV19 and TRBJ1-4; the match to TRBD1 covers 7 bases. The CDR3 has 20 amino acids. The V gene end was trimmed by 3 bases and the J gene end by 13 bases; junction bases not matched to a gene: 29. Germline CDR1 LNHDA, CDR2 SQIVND (reference sequence). In DNA, the CDR3 is TGTGCCAGTAGTATTCGCCTAAAACTTGGACAGGTGGCAACTAATAGCGGACTGTTTTTT. Translating gives CASSIRLKLGQVATNSGLFF.

This rearrangement joins TRBV30 to TRBJ1-4; possibly TRBD1 for D (5 bases). V lost 6 bases to trimming and J lost 2 bases, with 16 bases between them. The germline CDR1 and CDR2 sequences are GTSNPN and SVGIG (reference sequence). This CDR3 is 15 amino acids long. The CDR3 bases are TGTGCCTGTCCCAGGCGGGGGGACACTAATGAAAAACTGTTTTTT. Protein sequence: CACPRRGDTNEKLFF.

The V gene is TRBV28, the J gene TRBJ1-6; D is unresolved. V was pared by 5 bases and J by 14 bases, with 19 bases between. CDR1 MDHEN and CDR2 SYDVKM come from the germline V gene. The length of the CDR3 is 14 residues. Here the CDR3 DNA reads TGTGCCAGCAGTCCTATATGGGCCGATGGGTCCCTCCACTTT. Its translation is CASSPIWADGSLHF.